These T cell receptor beta chains were read from a single sample in a study of T cell repertoires in cytomegalovirus infection. These receptors lack a known antigen. TCRdb recomputed calls from the reads with MiXCR, one row per CDR3 protein. The data show around 900,000 distinct CDR3 sequences, approximately 30% seen once. Source: cultured CD8+ T cells from PBMCs, taken from culture after CMV antigen stimulation. These receptors were obtained from a human donor in good health (CMV status not recorded). Some clones in this sample may be carry-over from other donors' samples. Each CDR3 is given with its conserved first and last residue. Each record gives: CDR3 protein, CDR3 DNA, V gene, D gene, J gene, clone size. A D gene is named only where the DNA matches it firmly. Size is stated for part of the rows, as once, few or many counts, or as a class when the clone is expanded.

CASSERGLDNEQFF,TGTGCCAGCAGTGAAAGGGGGCTTGACAATGAGCAGTTCTTC,TRBV6-1,TRBD1,TRBJ2-1,NA
CASTGWAADSPLHF,TGTGCCAGCACAGGGTGGGCAGCTGATTCACCCCTCCACTTT,TRBV25-1,NA,TRBJ1-6,few
CASTPTGANTEAFF,TGTGCCAGCACCCCGACAGGGGCGAACACTGAAGCTTTCTTT,TRBV27,TRBD1,TRBJ1-1,NA
CASSTSGTSEGMVTGELFF,TGTGCCAGCAGTACCTCCGGGACTAGCGAGGGGATGGTCACCGGGGAGCTGTTTTTT,TRBV27,TRBD2,TRBJ2-2,few
CASSLDEDGYTF,TGTGCCAGCAGCTTAGATGAGGATGGCTACACCTTC,TRBV7-4,NA,TRBJ1-2,few
CASRSGQAYEQYF,TGTGCCAGCAGGTCCGGGCAAGCCTACGAGCAGTACTTC,TRBV12-3/TRBV12-4,NA,TRBJ2-7,NA
CASSVGGVGDIYGYTF,TGTGCCAGCAGCGTAGGGGGGGTCGGGGATATCTATGGCTACACCTTC,TRBV9,NA,TRBJ1-2,NA
CASSWKNQPQHF,TGTGCCAGCAGCTGGAAGAATCAGCCCCAGCATTTT,TRBV7-9,NA,TRBJ1-5,few
CASSLLAGGQPQHF,TGTGCCAGCAGTTTATTGGCTGGAGGTCAGCCCCAGCATTTT,TRBV27,NA,TRBJ1-5,NA
CASSTRDANTEAFF,TGTGCCAGCAGCACCAGGGACGCGAACACTGAAGCTTTCTTT,TRBV7-2,NA,TRBJ1-1,many
CASSLEGAYNQPQHF,TGTGCCAGCAGCTTAGAGGGGGCGTACAATCAGCCCCAGCATTTT,TRBV11-2,NA,TRBJ1-5,NA
CATSDFFVGNTGELFF,TGTGCCACCAGTGATTTTTTTGTGGGGAACACCGGGGAGCTGTTTTTT,TRBV24-1,NA,TRBJ2-2,few
CASSPGSYYGYTF,TGTGCCAGCAGTCCGGGATCCTACTATGGCTACACCTTC,TRBV12-3/TRBV12-4,NA,TRBJ1-2,NA
CASSEIIGFLQNEQFF,TGTGCCAGCAGTGAAATAATAGGGTTCTTACAGAATGAGCAGTTCTTC,TRBV6-4,NA,TRBJ2-1,NA
CASSLGLADYNELFF,TGTGCCAGCAGCTTAGGACTAGCCGACTACAATGAGCTGTTCTTC,TRBV7-3,TRBD2,TRBJ2-1,NA
CASLSGGAEFF,TGTGCCAGCCTGAGCGGGGGGGCCGAGTTCTTC,TRBV2,TRBD2,TRBJ2-1,few
CASSPPGTAKNIQYF,TGTGCCAGTAGTCCCCCCGGGACAGCCAAAAACATTCAGTACTTC,TRBV19,NA,TRBJ2-4,few
CASSLITGPLDEQFF,TGTGCCAGCAGCTTGATAACAGGGCCCTTGGATGAGCAGTTCTTC,TRBV5-6,NA,TRBJ2-1,NA
CASSLSFYNHYNEQFF,TGTGCCAGCAGTTTATCGTTTTACAATCACTACAATGAGCAGTTCTTC,TRBV27,NA,TRBJ2-1,few
CASSDGQGWVNTEAFF,TGTGCCAGCAGTGACGGACAGGGGTGGGTGAACACTGAAGCTTTCTTT,TRBV6-6,TRBD1,TRBJ1-1,few
CATSRTRGRTDTQYF,TGTGCCACCAGCAGGACCAGGGGAAGAACAGATACGCAGTATTTT,TRBV15,NA,TRBJ2-3,NA
CASSQGYPGSGANVLTF,TGTGCCAGCAGCCAGGGGTACCCGGGCTCTGGGGCCAACGTCCTGACTTTC,TRBV14,NA,TRBJ2-6,NA
CASRSRANEQFF,TGTGCCAGCAGGAGCAGGGCGAATGAGCAGTTCTTC,TRBV27,NA,TRBJ2-1,few
CASSSGAYGTGDYGYTF,TGCGCCAGCAGCTCGGGGGCCTACGGGACAGGTGACTATGGCTACACCTTC,TRBV5-1,TRBD1,TRBJ1-2,NA
CATSVSRFYGYTF,TGTGCCACCAGTGTCTCGAGATTCTATGGCTACACCTTC,TRBV24-1,NA,TRBJ1-2,few
CASIIGREAFF,TGTGCCAGTATCATCGGCCGTGAAGCTTTCTTT,TRBV19,NA,TRBJ1-1,NA
CASSYVTGGADTEAFF,TGTGCCAGCAGTTACGTGACAGGGGGCGCGGACACTGAAGCTTTCTTT,TRBV6-2/TRBV6-3,TRBD1,TRBJ1-1,few
CASSIADISYEQYF,TGTGCCAGTAGTATAGCGGACATATCCTACGAGCAGTACTTC,TRBV19,NA,TRBJ2-7,NA
CASSRYSGGNTDTQYF,TGTGCCAGCAGCCGGTATAGCGGGGGAAACACAGATACGCAGTATTTT,TRBV7-6,TRBD2,TRBJ2-3,few
CASSHRGRLGYTF,TGTGCCAGCAGTCACAGGGGCCGCCTCGGCTACACCTTC,TRBV27,TRBD1,TRBJ1-2,NA
CASSVVVGGGTEAFF,TGTGCCAGCAGCGTAGTAGTAGGGGGGGGCACTGAAGCTTTCTTT,TRBV9,NA,TRBJ1-1,few
CASSHGQVLGYGYTF,TGTGCCAGCAGCCACGGACAGGTCCTTGGCTATGGCTACACCTTC,TRBV7-8,TRBD1,TRBJ1-2,few
CSATSPENYGYTF,TGCAGTGCAACCTCCCCGGAAAACTATGGCTACACCTTC,TRBV20-1,NA,TRBJ1-2,few
CASSSRQGSNQPQHF,TGTGCCAGTAGTTCCAGACAGGGTAGCAATCAGCCCCAGCATTTT,TRBV19,TRBD1,TRBJ1-5,many
CASSLAGPGGSSPLHF,TGTGCCAGCAGTTTAGCGGGACCGGGAGGGAGCTCACCCCTCCACTTT,TRBV27,NA,TRBJ1-6,many
CAINNGQGDGYTF,TGTGCCATCAACAATGGACAGGGGGATGGCTACACCTTC,TRBV10-3,TRBD1,TRBJ1-2,NA
CASSLIRAQMNAYTF,TGTGCCAGCAGCTTAATTCGGGCGCAGATGAATGCCTACACCTTC,TRBV7-4,NA,TRBJ1-2,NA
CASSYYGPADRGQSGYTF,TGTGCCAGCAGTTATTACGGGCCCGCTGACAGGGGGCAAAGTGGCTACACCTTC,TRBV12-3/TRBV12-4,TRBD1,TRBJ1-2,NA
CASGSGGHEQFF,TGTGCCAGCGGTAGCGGGGGCCATGAGCAGTTCTTC,TRBV7-3,TRBD2,TRBJ2-1,few
CASSFGTGRAEAFF,TGTGCCAGCAGTTTTGGGACAGGGAGGGCTGAAGCTTTCTTT,TRBV27,TRBD1,TRBJ1-1,few
CASSVDTGIGQPQHF,TGTGCCAGCAGCGTAGATACAGGTATTGGACAGCCCCAGCATTTT,TRBV9,NA,TRBJ1-5,NA
CASSSPGGATDTQYF,TGTGCCAGCAGCTCTCCCGGGGGGGCTACAGATACGCAGTATTTT,TRBV7-6,TRBD2,TRBJ2-3,many
CASTGEQGIEETQYF,TGTGCCAGCACCGGTGAACAGGGGATCGAAGAGACCCAGTACTTC,TRBV6-1,TRBD1,TRBJ2-5,few
CASTLGVYNSPLHF,TGTGCCAGCACCTTGGGGGTCTATAATTCACCCCTCCACTTT,TRBV12-3/TRBV12-4,NA,TRBJ1-6,NA
CASTTPTGGINYGYTF,TGTGCCAGCACCACTCCAACAGGGGGTATCAACTATGGCTACACCTTC,TRBV7-9,TRBD1,TRBJ1-2,NA
CATSDSTFRYLPGELFF,TGTGCCACCAGTGACTCGACATTTCGCTACCTCCCTGGGGAGCTGTTTTTT,TRBV24-1,NA,TRBJ2-2,NA
CASSLVGTAPDYGYTF,TGTGCCAGCAGCTTAGTTGGGACAGCGCCAGACTATGGCTACACCTTC,TRBV7-9,TRBD1,TRBJ1-2,NA
CSVTDRENYGYTF,TGCAGCGTTACGGACAGGGAGAACTATGGCTACACCTTC,TRBV29-1,TRBD1,TRBJ1-2,few
CASKNRGGMNTEAFF,TGTGCCAGCAAAAACAGGGGGGGCATGAACACTGAAGCTTTCTTT,TRBV25-1,TRBD1,TRBJ1-1,NA
CASSLDRSMGNQPQHF,TGTGCCAGCAGCTTAGACCGATCTATGGGCAATCAGCCCCAGCATTTT,TRBV7-8,NA,TRBJ1-5,many
CASSFYVTGGHEQYF,TGTGCCAGCAGCTTTTATGTGACAGGGGGCCACGAGCAGTACTTC,TRBV5-5,TRBD1,TRBJ2-7,once
CASSLTAGFYEQYF,TGTGCCAGCAGTTTGACAGCGGGGTTCTACGAGCAGTACTTC,TRBV27,TRBD2,TRBJ2-7,NA
CATVSGGIAYGYTF,TGTGCCACCGTCTCTGGAGGTATAGCATATGGCTACACCTTC,TRBV2,NA,TRBJ1-2,many
CASSETHSRGSAFF,TGTGCCAGCAGTGAAACCCACAGCCGTGGGTCAGCTTTCTTT,TRBV6-1,NA,TRBJ1-1,few